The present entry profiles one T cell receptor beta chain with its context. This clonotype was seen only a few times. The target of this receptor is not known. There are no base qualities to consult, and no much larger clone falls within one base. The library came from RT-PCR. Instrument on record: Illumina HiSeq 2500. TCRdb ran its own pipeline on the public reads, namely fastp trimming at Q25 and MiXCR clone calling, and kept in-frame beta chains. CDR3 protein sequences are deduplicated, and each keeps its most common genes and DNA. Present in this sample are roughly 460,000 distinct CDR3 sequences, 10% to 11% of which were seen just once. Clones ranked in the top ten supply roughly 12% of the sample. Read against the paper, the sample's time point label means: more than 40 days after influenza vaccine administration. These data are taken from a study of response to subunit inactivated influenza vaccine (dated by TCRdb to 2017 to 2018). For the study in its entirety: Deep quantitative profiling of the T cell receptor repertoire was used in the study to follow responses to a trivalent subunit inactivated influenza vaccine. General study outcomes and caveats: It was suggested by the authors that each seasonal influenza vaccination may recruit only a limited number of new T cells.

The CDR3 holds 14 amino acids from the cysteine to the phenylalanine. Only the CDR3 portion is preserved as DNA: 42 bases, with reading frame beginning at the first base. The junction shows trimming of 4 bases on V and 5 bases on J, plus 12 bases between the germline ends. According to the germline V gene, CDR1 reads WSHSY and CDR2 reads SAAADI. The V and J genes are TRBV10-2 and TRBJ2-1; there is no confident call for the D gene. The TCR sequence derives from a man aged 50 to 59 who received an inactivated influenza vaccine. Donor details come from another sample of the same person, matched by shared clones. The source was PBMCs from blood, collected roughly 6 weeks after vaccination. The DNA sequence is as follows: TGCGCCAGCAGTGGTCCGGGTTTGGACAATGAGCAGTTCTTC. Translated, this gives CASSGPGLDNEQFF.